Below are 13 T cell receptor beta chains sequenced from a single sample in a study of cytomegalovirus exposure and HLA in healthy donors. Some clones are missing from TCRdb's copy, which holds only in-frame ones; the method was immunoSEQ multiplex PCR. The table includes more than 95,000 clones, about 91% detected once. Sequenced: PBMCs. The receptors were sampled from a woman aged 18 to 35 in good health and CMV-seronegative.

The V and J genes are TRBV19 and TRBJ2-1; 8 positions agree with TRBD1. CDR3 length equals 16 residues. Losses at the gene ends were 6 bases for V and 10 bases for J; bases not matched to a gene: 17. Germline assignment: CDR1 LNHDA and CDR2 SQIVND (reference sequence). The CDR3 loop is CASSTLRGQGRPEQFF. Written as DNA, the CDR3 is TGTGCCAGTAGCACCCTCCGAGGACAGGGAAGACCAGAGCAGTTCTTC.

This clone turned up a few times. As DNA, the CDR3 is TGCAGCGTTGAGAGGCCCGAGGGGGCTGAAGCTTTCTTT. Translation: CSVERPEGAEAFF. The genes are TRBV29-1 and TRBJ1-1; weak D call: TRBD1 (6 bases). With 3 bases removed from V and 6 bases from J, the gap between germline ends came to 14 bases. The CDR3 covers 13 residues. The germline V gene has CDR1 SQVTM and CDR2 ANQGSEA.

The V gene is TRBV7-9, the J gene TRBJ1-6, with 9 bases identical to TRBD1. The CDR3 loop spans 16 amino acids. CDR1 is SEHNR and CDR2 is FQNEAQ in the germline V gene (reference sequence). V trimming: 5 bases; J trimming: 5 bases; junction bases outside the gene matches: 7. In nucleotides, the CDR3 is TGTGCCAGCAGCATCACAGGGGGCGAGAATAATTCACCCCTCCACTTT. It encodes CASSITGGENNSPLHF.

The chain combines TRBV28 with TRBJ2-1; 8 bases fit TRBD1. This CDR3 comprises 12 residues. Germline lookup yields CDR1 MDHEN and CDR2 SYDVKM. J gave up 12 bases and V 4 bases, and 5 bases lay outside the gene matches. The CDR3 here is CASSSRTGWQFF. The CDR3 DNA reads TGTGCCAGCAGTTCTCGGACAGGGTGGCAGTTCTTC.

The rearrangement uses TRBV28 and TRBJ1-5; 7 bases are shared with TRBD1. This CDR3 region has 12 residues. V lost 10 bases, J lost 4 bases, and 4 bases stayed unmatched. CDR1 and CDR2 (germline): MDHEN, SYDVKM. CDR3 coding DNA: TGTGCCATCACGACAGGGAATCAGCCCCAGCATTTT. This translates into CAITTGNQPQHF.

The J gene is TRBJ1-1, the V gene TRBV6-1; D remains ambiguous. V lost 3 bases, J lost 0 bases, and 11 bases lay in between. The germline V gene has CDR1 MNHNS and CDR2 SASEGT. The CDR3 consists of 15 residues. The CDR3 sequence: CASSEIAGLNTEAFF. The CDR3, as DNA: TGTGCCAGCAGTGAGATCGCAGGATTGAACACTGAAGCTTTCTTT.

V is TRBV19 and J is TRBJ2-7, with D uncertain. Germline V lookup: CDR1 LNHDA, CDR2 SQIVND (reference sequence). CDR3 length equals 13 residues. Trimming cost V 3 bases and J 2 bases, with 8 bases left between them. The CDR3 DNA reads as TGTGCCAGTAGTATCGAGGCGGCCTACGAGCAGTACTTC. Translated, it gives CASSIEAAYEQYF.

This rearrangement joins TRBV15 to TRBJ2-1; 12 nucleotides align to TRBD2. Losses at the gene ends were 4 bases for V and 6 bases for J; bases not matched to a gene: 4. The V gene's germline CDR1 is LNHNV and CDR2 YYDKDF (reference sequence). This CDR3 has 15 residues. The CDR3 loop is CATSKVLAGGNEQFF. As DNA, the CDR3 is TGTGCCACCAGCAAAGTACTAGCGGGGGGCAATGAGCAGTTCTTC.

The genes are TRBV7-8 and TRBJ2-7, with 8 nucleotides matching TRBD1. This CDR3 contains 13 residues. In germline, CDR1 is SGHVS, CDR2 FQNEAQ. V lost 8 bases to trimming and J lost 3 bases; unmatched junction nucleotides: 6. CDR3 residues: CASVSGQGYEQYF. The CDR3 coding sequence is TGTGCCAGCGTTAGCGGACAGGGCTACGAGCAGTACTTC. Variable domain in full (rest from reference TRBV7-8 and TRBJ2-7): GAGVSQSPRYKVAKRGQDVALRCDPISGHVSLFWYQQALGQGPEFLTYFQNEAQLDKSGLPSDRFFAERPEGSVSTLKIQRTQQEDSAVYLCASVSGQGYEQYFGPGTRLTVT.

This chain links TRBV28 with TRBJ2-7; 7 bases line up with TRBD2. Trimming cost V 7 bases and J 3 bases; bases outside gene matches: 15. The CDR3 runs to 16 residues. Germline lookup yields CDR1 MDHEN and CDR2 SYDVKM. The CDR3 DNA reads as TGTGCCAGCACTCCCTCCAAGGCTAGCGGAATCTACGAGCAGTACTTC. It translates to CASTPSKASGIYEQYF.

This chain joins TRBV2 and TRBJ2-7; 7 nucleotides agree with TRBD1. Germline CDR1 SNHLY, CDR2 FYNNEI. The CDR3 has 13 amino acids. The V and J ends lost 7 bases and 4 bases, in that order; junction bases with no gene match: 7. CDR3 amino acids: CASNRQGTYEQYF. Written as DNA, the CDR3 is TGTGCCAGCAATCGACAGGGAACGTACGAGCAGTACTTC.

The chain links TRBV14 to TRBJ2-1; tentative D call: TRBD1 (5 bases). CDR3 size: 16 residues. Germline values: CDR1 SGHDN, CDR2 FVKESK. The V end lost 1 base, the J end lost 6 bases, and 16 bases lay between the germline ends. CDR3 sequence (DNA): TGTGCCAGCAGCCAAGGCCTCAGGGTATACTCCAATGAGCAGTTCTTC. Its translation: CASSQGLRVYSNEQFF.

The V gene is TRBV9, the J gene TRBJ1-2; 7 nucleotides agree with TRBD1. J was trimmed by 4 bases and V by 3 bases; bases with no gene match: 9. The CDR3 runs to 15 residues. CDR1 and CDR2 from the germline V gene are SGDLS and YYNGEE. CDR3 nucleotides: TGTGCCAGCAGCGACTCAAGACAGGGCCTCTATGGCTACACCTTC. Its protein product is CASSDSRQGLYGYTF.